This entry lists 10 T cell receptor beta chains sequenced from one sample in a study of Ad26.COV2.S vaccination and SARS-CoV-2 variants. Treatment described: 15 to 20 received Ad26.COV2.S at low or high dose, single or two shots; roughly 5 received placebo; per-sample allocation not given. Material that was analyzed had been drawn on day 63 after the first vaccine or placebo injection. Generated by immunoSEQ multiplex PCR, the TCRdb table keeps only in-frame clones and is missing some. The top ten hold 2% to 3% of the sample, which has hundreds of thousands of clones, approximately 92% seen once. The source was peripheral blood, collected in a trial of Ad26.COV2.S vaccine versus placebo. The receptors were gathered from a person aged 18-65 years who received the Ad26.COV2.S COVID-19 vaccine or a placebo.

Written as DNA, the CDR3 is TGTGCCAGCAGTGGGACAGGGCTGGGTCAGCCCCAGCATTTT. This encodes CASSGTGLGQPQHF. The chain employs TRBV2 and TRBJ1-5; TRBD1 matches 8 bases. The CDR3 spans 14 residues. V lost 4 bases to trimming and J lost 6 bases; unmatched junction nucleotides: 5. Germline CDR1 SNHLY, CDR2 FYNNEI.

The CDR3 DNA sequence: TGTGCCAGCTCACTTACGGACAGCTCTTACAATGAGCAGTTCTTC. It translates to CASSLTDSSYNEQFF. The chain recombines TRBV18 with TRBJ2-1; D is possibly TRBD1 (6 bases). The CDR3 loop spans 15 amino acids. The V end was cut by 4 bases, the J end by 4 bases, with 14 bases between. CDR1 and CDR2 from the germline V gene are KGHSH and LQKENI. The whole variable domain, remainder taken from reference TRBV18 and TRBJ2-1, is NAGVMQNPRHLVRRRGQEARLRCSPMKGHSHVYWYRQLPEEGLKFMVYLQKENIIDESGMPKERFSAEFPKEGPSILRIQQVVRGDSAAYFCASSLTDSSYNEQFFGPGTRLTVL.

The rearrangement joins TRBV5-1 to TRBJ1-6; TRBD1 might be the D (5 bases). Deletions cut 2 bases from V and 8 bases from J, with 14 bases between. The length of the CDR3 is 15 residues. The germline V gene encodes CDR1 SGHRS and CDR2 YFSETQ. The CDR3 DNA reads as TGCGCCAGCAGCTTTTTTGGGGACCCGGATTCACCCCTCCACTTT. It yields the protein CASSFFGDPDSPLHF.

V gene TRBV5-4 combines with J gene TRBJ2-5; 8 nucleotides align to TRBD2. J was trimmed by 0 bases and V by 6 bases; bases with no gene match: 7. This CDR3 is built from 15 residues. Germline V lookup: CDR1 SGHNT, CDR2 YYREEE (reference sequence). DNA for the CDR3: TGTGCCAGCACCTTCGGGGGGGGCTACCAAGAGACCCAGTACTTC. It translates to CASTFGGGYQETQYF.

The chain recombines TRBV28 with TRBJ2-3; TRBD1 matches at 9 bases. The CDR3 sequence is 12 residues long. Germline CDR1 is MDHEN and CDR2 is SYDVKM. With V trimmed by 5 bases and J by 12 bases, 6 bases remained unmatched. As DNA, the CDR3 is TGTGCCAGCAGTGAACAGGGGGCCTACCAGTATTTT. It specifies CASSEQGAYQYF.

This rearrangement joins TRBV5-4 to TRBJ1-4; D is uncertain. Trimming left V 0 bases short and J 6 bases short, with 6 bases between. The CDR3 has 13 residues. Germline CDR1 is SGHNT and CDR2 is YYREEE (reference sequence). The CDR3 DNA reads as TGTGCCAGCAGCTTGGATCGTGATGAAAAACTGTTTTTT. Protein sequence: CASSLDRDEKLFF.

This clone was found once. The chain combines TRBV6-2 or TRBV6-3 with TRBJ1-2; possible D gene TRBD1, 6 bases. The CDR3 covers 16 residues. Germline assignment: CDR1 MNHEY and CDR2 SVGEGT. The V end was cut by 0 bases, the J end by 4 bases, with 15 bases between. This CDR3 is CASSYSMTGAPYGYTF. DNA for the CDR3: TGTGCCAGCAGTTACTCGATGACGGGGGCCCCCTATGGCTACACCTTC.

The CDR3 sequence is CASSSRTGRRSPSPLNYGYTF. CDR3 sequence (DNA): TGTGCCAGCAGTTCCCGGACAGGGAGGAGGTCACCTTCACCCCTCAACTATGGCTACACCTTC. V is TRBV27 and J is TRBJ1-2; 8 bases map to TRBD1. The ends lost 4 bases at V and 2 bases at J; junction bases unmatched: 24. CDR1 is MNHEY, CDR2 SMNVEV, per germline (reference sequence). CDR3 length equals 21 residues.

This clone occurred once. The V and J genes are TRBV28 and TRBJ2-1, with TRBD2 matching 8 bases. The J segment lost 4 bases and the V segment lost 5 bases, leaving 10 bases of the junction unmatched. This CDR3 region has 16 residues. Germline V gene lookup returns CDR1 MDHEN and CDR2 SYDVKM. The CDR3 DNA reads as TGTGCCAGCAGTCCTTTAGCGGGGCTGGGTTACAATGAGCAGTTCTTC. Translated, it gives CASSPLAGLGYNEQFF.

This clone appeared a single time. This chain connects TRBV4-3 to TRBJ1-5; no clear D gene. The CDR3 is made up of 13 amino acids. The V end lost 3 bases, the J end lost 5 bases, and 8 bases lay between the germline ends. CDR1 LGHNA and CDR2 YSLEER come from the germline V gene. CDR3 sequence reads: CASSQLLYQPQHF. The CDR3 bases are TGCGCCAGCAGCCAGCTTTTATATCAGCCCCAGCATTTT.